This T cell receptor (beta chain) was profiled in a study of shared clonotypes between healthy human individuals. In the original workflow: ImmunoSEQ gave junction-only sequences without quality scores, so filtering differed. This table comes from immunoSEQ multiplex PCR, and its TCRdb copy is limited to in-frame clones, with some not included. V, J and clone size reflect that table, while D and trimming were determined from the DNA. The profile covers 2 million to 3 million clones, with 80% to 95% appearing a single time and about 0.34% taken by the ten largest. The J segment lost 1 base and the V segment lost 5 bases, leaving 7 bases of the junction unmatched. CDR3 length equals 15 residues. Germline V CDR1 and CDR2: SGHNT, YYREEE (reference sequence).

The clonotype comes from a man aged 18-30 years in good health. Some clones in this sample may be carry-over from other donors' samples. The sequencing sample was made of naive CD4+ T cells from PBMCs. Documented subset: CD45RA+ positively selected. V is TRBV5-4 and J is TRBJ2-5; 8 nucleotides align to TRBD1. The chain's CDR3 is CASRSGTGSQETQYF. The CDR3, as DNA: TGTGCCAGCAGGTCCGGGACAGGCTCCCAAGAGACCCAGTACTTC.